The source of this T cell receptor beta chain is a study of shared clonotypes between healthy human individuals. The repertoire was sequenced with immunoSEQ multiplex PCR; TCRdb's copy has only in-frame clones and lacks some. Among 170,000 or so clones, around 63% were seen once, and the ten largest hold under 11%. This sequence originates from a man aged 25 to 40 in good health. The sequencing sample was made of memory CD4+ T cells sorted from blood. Subset described: CD45RA-negative fraction.

CDR3 residues: CASTFRTSGSTDTQYF. In DNA, the CDR3 is TGTGCCAGCACCTTCCGGACTAGCGGGAGCACAGATACGCAGTATTTT. The V call is TRBV2, the J call TRBJ2-3, with TRBD2 matching 11 bases. From germline, CDR1 is SNHLY and CDR2 FYNNEI. The CDR3 runs 16 residues. V shed 7 bases and J 0 bases; nucleotides not matched to a gene: 6. Full variable domain (outside the CDR3, taken from reference TRBV2 and TRBJ2-3): EPEVTQTPSHQVTQMGQEVILRCVPISNHLYFYWYRQILGQKVEFLVSFYNNEISEKSEIFDDQFSVERPDGSNFTLKIRSTKLEDSAMYFCASTFRTSGSTDTQYFGPGTRLTVL.